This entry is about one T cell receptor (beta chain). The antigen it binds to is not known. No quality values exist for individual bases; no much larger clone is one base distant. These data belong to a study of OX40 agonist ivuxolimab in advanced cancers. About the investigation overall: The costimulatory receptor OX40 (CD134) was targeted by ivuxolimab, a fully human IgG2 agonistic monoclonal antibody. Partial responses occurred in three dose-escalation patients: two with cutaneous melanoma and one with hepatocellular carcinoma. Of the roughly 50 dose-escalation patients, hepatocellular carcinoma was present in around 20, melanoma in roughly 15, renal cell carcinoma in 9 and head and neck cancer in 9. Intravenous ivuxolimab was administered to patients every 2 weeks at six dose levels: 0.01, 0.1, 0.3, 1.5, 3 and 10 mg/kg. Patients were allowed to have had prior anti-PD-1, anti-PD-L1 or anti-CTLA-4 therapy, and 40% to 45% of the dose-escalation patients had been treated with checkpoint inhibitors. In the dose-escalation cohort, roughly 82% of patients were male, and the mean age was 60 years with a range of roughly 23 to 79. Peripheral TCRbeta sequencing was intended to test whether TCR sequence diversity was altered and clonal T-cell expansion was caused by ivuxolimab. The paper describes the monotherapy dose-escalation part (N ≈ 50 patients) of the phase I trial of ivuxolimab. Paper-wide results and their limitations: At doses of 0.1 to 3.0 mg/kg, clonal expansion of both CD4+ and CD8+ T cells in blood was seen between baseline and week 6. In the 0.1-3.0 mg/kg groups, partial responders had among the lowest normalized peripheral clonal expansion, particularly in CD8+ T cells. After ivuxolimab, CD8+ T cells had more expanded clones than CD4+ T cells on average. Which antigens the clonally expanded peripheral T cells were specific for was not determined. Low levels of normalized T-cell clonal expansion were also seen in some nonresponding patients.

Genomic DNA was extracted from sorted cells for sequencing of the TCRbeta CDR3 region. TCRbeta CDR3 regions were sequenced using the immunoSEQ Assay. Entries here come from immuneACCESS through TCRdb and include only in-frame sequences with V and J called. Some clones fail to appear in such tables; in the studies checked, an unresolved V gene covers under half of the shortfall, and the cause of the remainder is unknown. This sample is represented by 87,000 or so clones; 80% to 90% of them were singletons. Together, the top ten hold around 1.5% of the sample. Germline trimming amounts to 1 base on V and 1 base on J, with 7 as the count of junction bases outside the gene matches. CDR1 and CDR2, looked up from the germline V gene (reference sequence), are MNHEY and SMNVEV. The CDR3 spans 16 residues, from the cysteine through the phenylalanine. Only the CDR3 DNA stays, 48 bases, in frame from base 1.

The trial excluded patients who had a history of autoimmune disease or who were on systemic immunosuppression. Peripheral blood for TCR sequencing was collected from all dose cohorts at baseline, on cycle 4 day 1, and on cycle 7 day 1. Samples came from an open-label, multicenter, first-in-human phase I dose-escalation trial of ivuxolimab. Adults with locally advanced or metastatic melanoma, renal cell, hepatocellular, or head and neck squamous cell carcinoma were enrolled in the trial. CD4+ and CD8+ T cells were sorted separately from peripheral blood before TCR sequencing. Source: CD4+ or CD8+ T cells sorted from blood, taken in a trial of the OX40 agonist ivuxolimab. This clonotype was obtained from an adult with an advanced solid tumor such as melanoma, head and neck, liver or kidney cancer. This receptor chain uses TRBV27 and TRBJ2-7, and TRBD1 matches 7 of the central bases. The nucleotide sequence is TGTGCCAGCAGTTTATTTGGGACAGTTCATTCCTACGAGCAGTACTTC. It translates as CASSLFGTVHSYEQYF.